This is a list of T cell receptor beta chains from one sample in a study of T cells after yellow fever vaccination. TCRdb independently ran MiXCR on the 5' RACE reads; one entry per CDR3 protein. Altogether about 320,000 distinct CDR3 sequences are present, around 4.3% being singletons, with the ten largest covering approximately 19%. Specimen: PBMCs, collected 15 days after the yellow fever booster vaccination. Receptors were obtained from a man in his late teens or twenties who received the YFV17D yellow fever vaccine. The CDR3 runs from the conserved cysteine through the conserved F or W. Each record gives: CDR3 protein, CDR3 DNA, D gene, clone size, V gene, J gene. The D gene is left open where the match is weak. Clone sizes are given selectively: once, few, many, or a class where the clone is expanded.

CDR3 protein: CASSDMTGSHGYTF
CDR3 DNA: TGTGCCAGCAGCGACATGACAGGGAGTCATGGCTACACCTTC
D gene: TRBD1
clone size: few
V gene: TRBV6-6
J gene: TRBJ1-2

CDR3 protein: CAWYPSGPNEQFF
CDR3 DNA: TGTGCCTGGTATCCTAGCGGTCCCAATGAGCAGTTCTTC
D gene: TRBD2
clone size: NA
V gene: TRBV30
J gene: TRBJ2-1

CDR3 protein: CASGGDTGELFF
CDR3 DNA: TGTGCCAGCGGCGGGGACACCGGGGAGCTGTTTTTT
D gene: NA
clone size: few
V gene: TRBV12-3/TRBV12-4
J gene: TRBJ2-2

CDR3 protein: CASSWDREGYGYTF
CDR3 DNA: TGTGCCAGCAGCTGGGACAGGGAAGGGTATGGCTACACCTTC
D gene: TRBD1
clone size: NA
V gene: TRBV6-6
J gene: TRBJ1-2

CDR3 protein: CASSQRLAGTGELFF
CDR3 DNA: TGTGCCAGCAGTCAAAGACTAGCGGGGACCGGGGAGCTGTTTTTT
D gene: TRBD2
clone size: many
V gene: TRBV12-3/TRBV12-4
J gene: TRBJ2-2

CDR3 protein: CASTRLAGGPDTQYF
CDR3 DNA: TGTGCCAGCACCAGGCTAGCGGGGGGGCCAGATACGCAGTATTTT
D gene: TRBD2
clone size: NA
V gene: TRBV2
J gene: TRBJ2-3

CDR3 protein: CASKGRGFTDTQYF
CDR3 DNA: TGTGCCAGCAAAGGGCGGGGGTTCACAGATACGCAGTATTTT
D gene: TRBD2
clone size: NA
V gene: TRBV12-3/TRBV12-4
J gene: TRBJ2-3

CDR3 protein: CASSQTTADNEQFF
CDR3 DNA: TGTGCCAGCAGCCAAACGACAGCTGACAATGAGCAGTTCTTC
D gene: NA
clone size: few
V gene: TRBV11-2
J gene: TRBJ2-1

CDR3 protein: CASSKRDARLDRAETGELFF
CDR3 DNA: TGTGCCAGCAGCAAAAGAGACGCCAGACTGGACAGGGCAGAGACCGGGGAGCTGTTTTTT
D gene: TRBD1
clone size: few
V gene: TRBV7-9
J gene: TRBJ2-2

CDR3 protein: CASSLVGHPNTGELFF
CDR3 DNA: TGCGCCAGCAGCTTGGTTGGGCACCCGAACACCGGGGAGCTGTTTTTT
D gene: NA
clone size: many
V gene: TRBV5-1
J gene: TRBJ2-2

CDR3 protein: CASSLAVGVTGEQFF
CDR3 DNA: TGTGCCAGCAGCTTAGCGGTAGGGGTAACGGGTGAGCAGTTCTTC
D gene: NA
clone size: few
V gene: TRBV7-2
J gene: TRBJ2-1

CDR3 protein: CSARLGGSSYNSPLHF
CDR3 DNA: TGCAGTGCTAGACTGGGCGGGAGCTCCTATAATTCACCCCTCCACTTT
D gene: NA
clone size: many
V gene: TRBV20-1
J gene: TRBJ1-6

CDR3 protein: CASSAGFGANVLTF
CDR3 DNA: TGTGCCAGCAGTGCAGGCTTCGGGGCCAACGTCCTGACTTTC
D gene: NA
clone size: NA
V gene: TRBV27
J gene: TRBJ2-6

CDR3 protein: CASSFGPKEIRPQETQYF
CDR3 DNA: TGTGCCAGCAGCTTTGGACCCAAGGAGATTCGACCTCAGGAGACCCAGTACTTC
D gene: NA
clone size: few
V gene: TRBV7-9
J gene: TRBJ2-5

CDR3 protein: CASSQDGLGQPDRYGYTF
CDR3 DNA: TGCGCCAGCAGCCAAGATGGTCTTGGACAGCCTGACCGGTATGGCTACACCTTC
D gene: NA
clone size: NA
V gene: TRBV4-1
J gene: TRBJ1-2

CDR3 protein: CASSFSQSSYNEQFF
CDR3 DNA: TGTGCCAGCAGCTTTAGTCAGAGCTCCTACAATGAGCAGTTCTTC
D gene: NA
clone size: NA
V gene: TRBV7-2
J gene: TRBJ2-1

CDR3 protein: CASSLRQGGTEAFF
CDR3 DNA: TGCGCCAGCAGCTTACGACAGGGTGGCACTGAAGCTTTCTTT
D gene: TRBD1
clone size: many
V gene: TRBV5-1
J gene: TRBJ1-1

CDR3 protein: CASSWRSNYGYTF
CDR3 DNA: TGTGCCAGCAGTTGGAGGAGTAACTATGGCTACACCTTC
D gene: NA
clone size: NA
V gene: TRBV12-3/TRBV12-4
J gene: TRBJ1-2

CDR3 protein: CASSLMAGGPYEQYF
CDR3 DNA: TGTGCCAGCAGCTTAATGGCGGGGGGGCCGTACGAGCAGTACTTC
D gene: TRBD2
clone size: many
V gene: TRBV7-3
J gene: TRBJ2-7

CDR3 protein: CASRRGLRGDTEAFF
CDR3 DNA: TGCGCCAGCAGACGAGGGCTGAGGGGGGACACTGAAGCTTTCTTT
D gene: NA
clone size: many
V gene: TRBV5-1
J gene: TRBJ1-1

CDR3 protein: CASSLEAGFPLSSGANVLTF
CDR3 DNA: TGTGCCAGCAGCTTAGAAGCGGGGTTCCCTCTGAGCTCTGGGGCCAACGTCCTGACTTTC
D gene: TRBD2
clone size: NA
V gene: TRBV11-3
J gene: TRBJ2-6

CDR3 protein: CASTSRGDTGELFF
CDR3 DNA: TGTGCCAGCACCTCCCGGGGCGACACCGGGGAGCTGTTTTTT
D gene: NA
clone size: many
V gene: TRBV12-3/TRBV12-4
J gene: TRBJ2-2

CDR3 protein: CASSSAGGITDTQYF
CDR3 DNA: TGTGCCAGCAGCTCAGCGGGGGGGATCACAGATACGCAGTATTTT
D gene: TRBD2
clone size: many
V gene: TRBV7-8
J gene: TRBJ2-3

CDR3 protein: CASSQISGQETQYF
CDR3 DNA: TGCGCCAGCAGCCAGATTTCGGGACAAGAGACCCAGTACTTC
D gene: NA
clone size: NA
V gene: TRBV4-3
J gene: TRBJ2-5

CDR3 protein: CASSLEPGRAGGGYTF
CDR3 DNA: TGTGCCAGCAGCTTAGAGCCGGGACGCGCCGGGGGTGGCTACACCTTC
D gene: NA
clone size: many
V gene: TRBV11-2
J gene: TRBJ1-2

CDR3 protein: CASSFFTRSLLSEQFF
CDR3 DNA: TGTGCCAGCAGCTTTTTCACTAGAAGTCTGTTAAGTGAGCAGTTCTTC
D gene: NA
clone size: few
V gene: TRBV7-6
J gene: TRBJ2-1

CDR3 protein: CASSPGVAPGTGELFF
CDR3 DNA: TGTGCCAGCAGCCCCGGAGTGGCGCCCGGGACCGGGGAGCTGTTTTTT
D gene: NA
clone size: NA
V gene: TRBV6-2/TRBV6-3
J gene: TRBJ2-2

CDR3 protein: CASSLGGSGTKNIQYF
CDR3 DNA: TGTGCCAGCAGCCTCGGCGGGTCGGGGACCAAAAACATTCAGTACTTC
D gene: NA
clone size: NA
V gene: TRBV5-4
J gene: TRBJ2-4

CDR3 protein: CASSDLGGGPRNEQFF
CDR3 DNA: TGTGCCAGCAGTGATTTAGGCGGGGGGCCTCGAAATGAGCAGTTCTTC
D gene: TRBD2
clone size: few
V gene: TRBV6-4
J gene: TRBJ2-1

CDR3 protein: CASPDVSDTGELFF
CDR3 DNA: TGTGCCTCCCCAGACGTAAGCGACACCGGGGAGCTGTTTTTT
D gene: NA
clone size: NA
V gene: TRBV7-9
J gene: TRBJ2-2

CDR3 protein: CASAVGQGFGYTF
CDR3 DNA: TGCGCCAGCGCGGTGGGCCAGGGCTTCGGCTACACCTTC
D gene: NA
clone size: many
V gene: TRBV5-1
J gene: TRBJ1-2

CDR3 protein: CASSYSGTSGTDTQYF
CDR3 DNA: TGTGCCAGCAGCTACTCTGGGACTAGTGGCACAGATACGCAGTATTTT
D gene: TRBD2
clone size: many
V gene: TRBV7-3
J gene: TRBJ2-3

CDR3 protein: CASSSSRTSGVWGELFF
CDR3 DNA: TGTGCCAGCAGTTCGTCCAGGACTAGCGGGGTTTGGGGGGAGCTGTTTTTT
D gene: TRBD2
clone size: NA
V gene: TRBV6-6
J gene: TRBJ2-2

CDR3 protein: CASRGAAPETQYF
CDR3 DNA: TGTGCCAGCCGGGGGGCGGCCCCGGAGACCCAGTACTTC
D gene: NA
clone size: NA
V gene: TRBV25-1
J gene: TRBJ2-5

CDR3 protein: CASSWDDIRGNTIYF
CDR3 DNA: TGCGCCAGCAGCTGGGATGACATCCGGGGAAACACCATATATTTT
D gene: NA
clone size: NA
V gene: TRBV5-1
J gene: TRBJ1-3

CDR3 protein: CASSPLSGETQYF
CDR3 DNA: TGTGCCAGCAGTCCCTTATCAGGAGAGACCCAGTACTTC
D gene: NA
clone size: many
V gene: TRBV12-3/TRBV12-4
J gene: TRBJ2-5

CDR3 protein: CASSHLATGELFF
CDR3 DNA: TGTGCCAGCAGTCATCTAGCCACCGGGGAGCTGTTTTTT
D gene: NA
clone size: NA
V gene: TRBV6-2/TRBV6-3
J gene: TRBJ2-2

CDR3 protein: CASSYSMSGASEQYF
CDR3 DNA: TGTGCCAGCAGTTACTCCATGAGTGGGGCTTCCGAGCAGTACTTC
D gene: NA
clone size: many
V gene: TRBV6-5
J gene: TRBJ2-7

CDR3 protein: CASSYSWFGTEAFF
CDR3 DNA: TGTGCCAGCAGTTACTCCTGGTTTGGCACTGAAGCTTTCTTT
D gene: NA
clone size: NA
V gene: TRBV6-2/TRBV6-3
J gene: TRBJ1-1

CDR3 protein: CASGQATSNEQFF
CDR3 DNA: TGTGCCAGCGGGCAGGCGACCTCAAATGAGCAGTTCTTC
D gene: NA
clone size: NA
V gene: TRBV6-2/TRBV6-3
J gene: TRBJ2-1

CDR3 protein: CASEGPDNEQFF
CDR3 DNA: TGTGCCAGCGAGGGACCGGACAATGAGCAGTTCTTC
D gene: NA
clone size: many
V gene: TRBV7-9
J gene: TRBJ2-1

CDR3 protein: CASSPPDRSNTEAFF
CDR3 DNA: TGCGCCAGCAGCCCTCCGGACAGGTCGAACACTGAAGCTTTCTTT
D gene: TRBD1
clone size: few
V gene: TRBV5-1
J gene: TRBJ1-1

CDR3 protein: CASSLAPPGSNQPQHF
CDR3 DNA: TGTGCCAGCAGTTTAGCGCCTCCGGGATCCAATCAGCCCCAGCATTTT
D gene: NA
clone size: few
V gene: TRBV12-3/TRBV12-4
J gene: TRBJ1-5

CDR3 protein: CASHRTGEETQYF
CDR3 DNA: TGCGCCAGCCACCGGACAGGGGAAGAGACCCAGTACTTC
D gene: TRBD1
clone size: NA
V gene: TRBV5-1
J gene: TRBJ2-5

CDR3 protein: CSVEEDRGDPGELFF
CDR3 DNA: TGCAGCGTTGAAGAAGACAGGGGAGATCCCGGGGAGCTGTTTTTT
D gene: TRBD1
clone size: NA
V gene: TRBV29-1
J gene: TRBJ2-2